This T cell receptor beta chain was sequenced for a study of early T cells in non-severe SARS-CoV-2 infection. TCRdb re-derived calls from the 5' RACE reads in MiXCR, one entry per CDR3 protein. Seen here are some 82,000 distinct CDR3 sequences, around 10% observed once, and the top ten hold approximately 2.5%. The sequence derives from an adult who was a healthcare worker with PCR-confirmed SARS-CoV-2 infection or an uninfected control (not recorded which). The sample comprised whole blood.

The CDR3 DNA sequence: TGCAGCGGGGCGTACCAAGAGACCCAGTACTTC. Translation gives CSGAYQETQYF. The V call is TRBV29-1, the J call TRBJ2-5, with D uncertain. CDR3 length equals 11 residues. V was clipped by 7 bases and J by 0 bases, with 6 bases between them. The germline CDR1 and CDR2 sequences are SQVTM and ANQGSEA.